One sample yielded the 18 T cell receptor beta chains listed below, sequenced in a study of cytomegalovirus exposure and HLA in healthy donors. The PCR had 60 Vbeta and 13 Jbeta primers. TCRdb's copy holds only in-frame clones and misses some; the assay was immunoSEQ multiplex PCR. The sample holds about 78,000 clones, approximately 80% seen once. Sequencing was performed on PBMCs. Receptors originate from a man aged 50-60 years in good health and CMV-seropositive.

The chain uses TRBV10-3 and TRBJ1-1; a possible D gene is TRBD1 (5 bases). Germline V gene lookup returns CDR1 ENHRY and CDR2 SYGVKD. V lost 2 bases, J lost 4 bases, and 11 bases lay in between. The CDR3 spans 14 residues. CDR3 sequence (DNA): TGTGCCATCAGTGAGCCTCAGGGAGGCACTGAAGCTTTCTTT. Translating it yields CAISEPQGGTEAFF.

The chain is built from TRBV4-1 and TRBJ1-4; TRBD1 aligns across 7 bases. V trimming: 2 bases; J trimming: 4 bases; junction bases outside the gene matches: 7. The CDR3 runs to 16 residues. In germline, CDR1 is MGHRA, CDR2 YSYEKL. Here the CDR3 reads CASSQFPGQNNEKLFF. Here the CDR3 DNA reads TGCGCCAGCAGCCAATTCCCGGGACAGAATAATGAAAAACTGTTTTTT.

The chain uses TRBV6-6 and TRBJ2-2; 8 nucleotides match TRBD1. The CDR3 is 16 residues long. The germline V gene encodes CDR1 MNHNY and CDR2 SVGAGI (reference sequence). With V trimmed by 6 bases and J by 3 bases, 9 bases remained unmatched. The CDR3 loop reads CASSPFGQGDTGELFF. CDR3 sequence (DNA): TGTGCCAGCAGCCCCTTCGGACAGGGTGACACCGGGGAGCTGTTTTTT.

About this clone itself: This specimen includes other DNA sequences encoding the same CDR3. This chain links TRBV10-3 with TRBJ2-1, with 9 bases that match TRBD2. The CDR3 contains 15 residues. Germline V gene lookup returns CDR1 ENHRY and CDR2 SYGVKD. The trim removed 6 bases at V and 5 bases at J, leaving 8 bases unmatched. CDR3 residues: CAISGSSGRNNEQFF. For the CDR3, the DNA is TGTGCCATCAGCGGAAGTAGCGGGAGAAACAATGAGCAGTTCTTC.

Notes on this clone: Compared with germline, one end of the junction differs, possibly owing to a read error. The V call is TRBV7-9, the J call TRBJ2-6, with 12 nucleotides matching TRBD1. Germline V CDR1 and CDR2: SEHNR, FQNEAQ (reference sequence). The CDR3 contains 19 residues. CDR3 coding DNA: TGTTCCAGCAGCCGACTCGTGGGACAGGGGGCGTCAGGGGCCAACGTCCTGACTTTC. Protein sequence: CSSSRLVGQGASGANVLTF.

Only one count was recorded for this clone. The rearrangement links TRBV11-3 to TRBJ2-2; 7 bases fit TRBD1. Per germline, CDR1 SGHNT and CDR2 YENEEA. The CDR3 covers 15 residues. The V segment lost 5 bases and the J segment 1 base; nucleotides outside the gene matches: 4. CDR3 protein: CASSTRDRNTGELFF. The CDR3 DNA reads TGTGCCAGCAGCACACGGGACAGGAACACCGGGGAGCTGTTTTTT.

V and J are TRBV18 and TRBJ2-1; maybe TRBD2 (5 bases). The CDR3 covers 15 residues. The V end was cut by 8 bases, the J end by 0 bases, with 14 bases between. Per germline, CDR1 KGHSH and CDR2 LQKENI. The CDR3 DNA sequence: TGTGCCAGCGCCCGAGAGCGGACCTCCTACAATGAGCAGTTCTTC. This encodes CASARERTSYNEQFF.

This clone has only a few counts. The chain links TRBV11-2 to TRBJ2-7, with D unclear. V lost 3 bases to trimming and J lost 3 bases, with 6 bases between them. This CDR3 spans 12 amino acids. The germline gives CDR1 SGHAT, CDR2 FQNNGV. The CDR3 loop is CASSFSLYEQYF. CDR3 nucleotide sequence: TGTGCCAGCAGCTTTTCCCTCTACGAGCAGTACTTC.

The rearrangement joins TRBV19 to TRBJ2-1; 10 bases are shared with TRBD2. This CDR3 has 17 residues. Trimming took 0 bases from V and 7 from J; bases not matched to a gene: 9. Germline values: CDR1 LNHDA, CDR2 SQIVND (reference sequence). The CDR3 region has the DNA TGTGCCAGTAGTATAGACCTCCTAGCGGGAGTGGGGAATGAGCAGTTCTTC. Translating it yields CASSIDLLAGVGNEQFF.

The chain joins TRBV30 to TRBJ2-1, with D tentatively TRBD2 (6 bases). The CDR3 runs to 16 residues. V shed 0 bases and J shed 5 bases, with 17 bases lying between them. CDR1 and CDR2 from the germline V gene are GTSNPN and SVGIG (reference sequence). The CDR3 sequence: CAWSVVPSGRDNEQFF. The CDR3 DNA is TGTGCCTGGAGTGTAGTACCCAGCGGGCGGGACAATGAGCAGTTCTTC.

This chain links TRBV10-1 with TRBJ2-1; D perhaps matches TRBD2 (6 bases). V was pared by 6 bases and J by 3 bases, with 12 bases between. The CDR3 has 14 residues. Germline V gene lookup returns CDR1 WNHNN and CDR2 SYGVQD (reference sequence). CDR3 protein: CASSRDFNYNEQFF. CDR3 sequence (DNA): TGCGCCAGCAGCCGGGACTTCAACTACAATGAGCAGTTCTTC.

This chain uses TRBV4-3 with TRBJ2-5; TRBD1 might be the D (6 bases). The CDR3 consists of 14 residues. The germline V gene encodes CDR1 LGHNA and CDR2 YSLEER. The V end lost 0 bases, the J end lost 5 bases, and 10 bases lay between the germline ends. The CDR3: CASSQEAGVETQYF. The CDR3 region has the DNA TGCGCCAGCAGCCAAGAGGCAGGGGTGGAGACCCAGTACTTC.

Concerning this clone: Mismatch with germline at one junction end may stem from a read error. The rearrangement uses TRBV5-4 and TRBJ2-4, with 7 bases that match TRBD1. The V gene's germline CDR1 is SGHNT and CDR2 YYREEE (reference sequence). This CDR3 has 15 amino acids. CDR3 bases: TGTGCCAGCAGAACCACAGGGGCGGCCAAAAACAGTCAGTACTTC. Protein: CASRTTGAAKNSQYF.

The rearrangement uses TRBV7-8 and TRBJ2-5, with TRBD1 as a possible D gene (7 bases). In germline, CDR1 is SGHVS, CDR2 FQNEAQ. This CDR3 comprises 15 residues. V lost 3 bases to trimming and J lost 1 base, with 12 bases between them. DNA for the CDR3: TGTGCCAGCAGCTTTGCAGGGGGGTCCCAAGAGACCCAGTACTTC. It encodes CASSFAGGSQETQYF.

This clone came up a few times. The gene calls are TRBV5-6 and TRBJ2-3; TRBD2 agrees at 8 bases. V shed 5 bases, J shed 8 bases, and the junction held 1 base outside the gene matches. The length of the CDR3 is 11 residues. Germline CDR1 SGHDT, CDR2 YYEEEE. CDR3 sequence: CASRAGGTQYF. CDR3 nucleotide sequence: TGTGCCAGCAGGGCGGGGGGTACGCAGTATTTT.

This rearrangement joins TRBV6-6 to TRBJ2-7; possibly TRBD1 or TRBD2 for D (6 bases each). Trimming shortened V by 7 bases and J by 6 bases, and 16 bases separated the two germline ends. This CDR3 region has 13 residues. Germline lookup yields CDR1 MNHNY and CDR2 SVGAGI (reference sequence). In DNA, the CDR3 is TGTGCCAGCACCTACTCGGGGGCGGGCGAGCAGTACTTC. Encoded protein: CASTYSGAGEQYF.

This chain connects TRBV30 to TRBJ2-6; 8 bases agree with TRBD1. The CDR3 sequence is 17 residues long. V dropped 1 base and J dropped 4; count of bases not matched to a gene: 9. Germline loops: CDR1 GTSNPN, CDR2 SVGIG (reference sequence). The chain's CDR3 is CAWSADRGPGGANVLTF. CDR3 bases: TGTGCCTGGAGTGCCGACAGGGGTCCCGGCGGGGCCAACGTCCTGACTTTC.

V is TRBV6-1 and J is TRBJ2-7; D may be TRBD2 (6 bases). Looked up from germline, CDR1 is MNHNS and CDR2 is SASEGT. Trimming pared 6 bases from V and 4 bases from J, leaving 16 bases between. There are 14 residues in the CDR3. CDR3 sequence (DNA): TGTGCCAGCAGAGCTCTCGGGGCGGGGTACGAGCAGTACTTC. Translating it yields CASRALGAGYEQYF.